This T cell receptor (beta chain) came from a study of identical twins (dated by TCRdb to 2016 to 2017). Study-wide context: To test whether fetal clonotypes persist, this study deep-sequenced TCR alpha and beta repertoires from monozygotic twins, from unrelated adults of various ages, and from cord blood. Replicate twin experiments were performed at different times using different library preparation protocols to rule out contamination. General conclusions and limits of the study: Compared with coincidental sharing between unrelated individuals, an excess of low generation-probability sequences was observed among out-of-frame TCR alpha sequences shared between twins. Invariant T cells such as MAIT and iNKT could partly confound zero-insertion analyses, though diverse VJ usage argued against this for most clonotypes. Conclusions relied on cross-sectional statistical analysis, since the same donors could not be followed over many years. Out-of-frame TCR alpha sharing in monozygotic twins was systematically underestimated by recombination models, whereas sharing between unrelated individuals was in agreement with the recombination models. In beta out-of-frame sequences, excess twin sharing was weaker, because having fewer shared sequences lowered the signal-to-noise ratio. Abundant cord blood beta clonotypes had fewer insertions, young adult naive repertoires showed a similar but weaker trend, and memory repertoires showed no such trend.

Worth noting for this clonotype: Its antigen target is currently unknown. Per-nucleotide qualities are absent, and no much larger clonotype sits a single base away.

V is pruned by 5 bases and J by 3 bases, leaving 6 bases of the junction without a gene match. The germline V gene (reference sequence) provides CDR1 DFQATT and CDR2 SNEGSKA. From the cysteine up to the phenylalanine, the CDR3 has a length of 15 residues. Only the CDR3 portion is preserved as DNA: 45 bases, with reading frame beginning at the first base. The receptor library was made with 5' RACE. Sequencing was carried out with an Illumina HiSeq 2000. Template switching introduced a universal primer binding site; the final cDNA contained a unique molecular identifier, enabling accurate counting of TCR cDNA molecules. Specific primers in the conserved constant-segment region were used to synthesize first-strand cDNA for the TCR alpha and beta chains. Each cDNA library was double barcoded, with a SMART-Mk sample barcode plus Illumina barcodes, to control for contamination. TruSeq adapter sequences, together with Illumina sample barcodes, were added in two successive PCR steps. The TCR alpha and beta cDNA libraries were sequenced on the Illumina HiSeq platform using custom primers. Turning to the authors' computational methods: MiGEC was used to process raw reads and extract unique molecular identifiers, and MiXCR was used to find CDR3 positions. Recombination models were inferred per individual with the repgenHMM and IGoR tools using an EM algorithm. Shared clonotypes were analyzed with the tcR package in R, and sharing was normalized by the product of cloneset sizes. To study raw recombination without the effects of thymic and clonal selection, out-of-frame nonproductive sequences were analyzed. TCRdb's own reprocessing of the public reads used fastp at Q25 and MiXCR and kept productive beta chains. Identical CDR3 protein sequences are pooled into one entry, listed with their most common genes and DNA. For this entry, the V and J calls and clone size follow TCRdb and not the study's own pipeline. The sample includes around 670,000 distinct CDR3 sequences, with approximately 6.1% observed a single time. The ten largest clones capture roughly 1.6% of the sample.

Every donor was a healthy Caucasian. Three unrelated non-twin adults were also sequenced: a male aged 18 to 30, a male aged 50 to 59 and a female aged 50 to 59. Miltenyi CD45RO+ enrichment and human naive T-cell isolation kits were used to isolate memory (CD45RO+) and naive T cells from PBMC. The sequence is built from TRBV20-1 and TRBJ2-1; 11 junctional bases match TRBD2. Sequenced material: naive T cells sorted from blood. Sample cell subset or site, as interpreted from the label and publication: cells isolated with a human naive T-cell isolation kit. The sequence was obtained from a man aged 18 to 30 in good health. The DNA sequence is TGCAGTGCTCTCCAACTAGCGGGAGTCTACAATGAGCAGTTCTTC. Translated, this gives CSALQLAGVYNEQFF.